This TCR beta chain was found in a study of human T cells and chemical hapten exposure. Time point of the sample: patch test 3, about 24 weeks after DPC sensitization. Specified treatment: therapeutic diphenylcyclopropenone sensitization with weekly scalp DPC. Patch tests were applied only after blood draws. TCRdb re-called the RACE reads with MiXCR, one entry per CDR3 protein. The sample lists over 80,000 distinct CDR3 sequences; approximately 10% were seen once. Source: whole blood, taken in connection with sensitization to the hapten diphenylcyclopropenone (DPC). The sequence came from a woman under 40 with alopecia areata. Some clones in this sample may be carry-over from other donors' samples.

The CDR3 loop reads CASSLGGDGYTF. The CDR3 nucleotides are TGTGCCAGCAGTTTAGGAGGGGACGGCTACACCTTC. V gene TRBV28 combines with J gene TRBJ1-2; tentative D call: TRBD1 (5 bases). CDR1 is MDHEN and CDR2 is SYDVKM in the germline V gene. The CDR3 is 12 amino acids. Trimming took 2 bases from V and 8 from J, leaving 9 bases between them.